Listed here are 8 T cell receptor beta chains from one sample, sequenced in a study of TIL therapy for anti-PD-1-resistant metastatic lung cancer. Stated time point: pre-treatment sample, taken before nivolumab and TIL therapy. The libraries were made with immunoSEQ v3. Libraries were prepared by immunoSEQ multiplex PCR; TCRdb keeps only in-frame clonotypes and omits some of them. The table has approximately 53,000 clones, around 80% seen once. The starting material was blood, obtained at baseline. All receptors come from a woman aged 30 to 85 with non-small cell lung cancer.

This chain links TRBV29-1 with TRBJ1-1; no firm D call. The CDR3 totals 10 residues. Germline V gene sequence: CDR1 SQVTM, CDR2 ANQGSEA. Written as DNA, the CDR3 is TGCGGAGTAAAGAACACTGAAGCTTTCTTT. Its protein is CGVKNTEAFF.

This clone was seen just once. The chain uses TRBV6-1 and TRBJ2-7; 7 nucleotides align to TRBD1. Germline CDR1 and CDR2: MNHNS and SASEGT. V shed 0 bases, J shed 3 bases, and the junction held 5 bases outside the gene matches. CDR3 length: 15 amino acids. CDR3 sequence (DNA): TGTGCCAGCAGTGAAGCGTTGCAGGGGGTCTACGAGCAGTACTTC. Amino acids: CASSEALQGVYEQYF.

In this sample, this clone turned up a few times. The rearrangement uses TRBV5-1 and TRBJ1-2; perhaps TRBD1 as D (6 bases). The CDR3 loop spans 13 amino acids. Trimming shortened V by 6 bases and J by 4 bases, and 13 bases separated the two germline ends. Germline CDR1 reads SGHRS; CDR2 reads YFSETQ. CDR3 amino acids: CASNPGESYGYTF. CDR3 DNA sequence: TGCGCCAGCAACCCAGGGGAGAGCTATGGCTACACCTTC.

This chain uses TRBV7-9 with TRBJ2-3; 7 bases line up with TRBD2. Germline-derived CDR1 and CDR2 are SEHNR and FQNEAQ (reference sequence). V was clipped by 7 bases and J by 4 bases; unmatched bases: 20. This CDR3 comprises 18 residues. The CDR3, as DNA: TGTGCCAGCACCCCTTATGGTTCCGGACGGGGGGAAGCAGATACGCAGTATTTT. It is translated as CASTPYGSGRGEADTQYF.

The V gene is TRBV18, the J gene TRBJ2-7; TRBD1 matches at 8 bases. Losses at the gene ends were 5 bases for V and 6 bases for J; bases not matched to a gene: 12. The CDR3 extends over 15 amino acids. Per germline, CDR1 KGHSH and CDR2 LQKENI. The CDR3 DNA is TGTGCCAGCTCAACTGGGACAGGCGAGTTAGGCGAGCAGTACTTC. Amino acid sequence: CASSTGTGELGEQYF.

The chain carries TRBV2 and TRBJ2-3, with 12 bases lining up with TRBD2. After removal of 6 bases from V and 6 bases from J, the junction contained 4 bases not matched to a gene. Per germline, CDR1 SNHLY and CDR2 FYNNEI. This CDR3 comprises 14 residues. Written as DNA, the CDR3 is TGTGCCAGCAGGCGACTAGCGGGGGTGGATACGCAGTATTTT. It yields the protein CASRRLAGVDTQYF.

The chain combines TRBV19 with TRBJ2-1; TRBD2 matches 11 bases. Germline loops: CDR1 LNHDA, CDR2 SQIVND (reference sequence). Germline trimming cut 1 base from V and 6 bases from J; bases unmatched to any gene: 8. The length of the CDR3 is 17 residues. The CDR3 spells CASSIGLAGLMVNEQFF. The DNA for the CDR3 is TGTGCCAGTAGTATAGGACTAGCGGGATTGATGGTCAATGAGCAGTTCTTC.

CDR3 residues: CATSGRQQTDTQYF. For the CDR3, the DNA is TGTGCCACCAGCGGAAGGCAGCAAACAGATACGCAGTATTTT. V gene TRBV15 combines with J gene TRBJ2-3, with unresolved D. The CDR3 is made up of 14 amino acids. V was shortened by 5 bases and J by 3 bases, with 12 bases between the two germline ends. Germline V gene lookup returns CDR1 LNHNV and CDR2 YYDKDF (reference sequence).